This T cell receptor beta chain is drawn from a study of T cell responses to AZD1222 COVID-19 vaccine. Profiling relied on immunoSEQ multiplex PCR, and the TCRdb table lists in-frame clones only, not all of them. The sample comprises roughly 190,000 clones, approximately 91% of which are singletons, and 0.99% rests with the top ten. The CDR3 runs to 16 residues. The ends lost 1 base at V and 4 bases at J; junction bases unmatched: 4. CDR1 and CDR2 from the germline V gene are SGHAT and FQDESV (reference sequence). The material was peripheral blood, obtained on day 0 of AZD1222 vaccination. This sequence was found in an adult in good health. V and J are TRBV11-1 and TRBJ2-1; 10 bases agree with TRBD2. The CDR3 sequence: CASSLVRTSGYNEQFF. CDR3 DNA sequence: TGTGCCAGCAGCTTAGTTCGGACTAGCGGTTACAATGAGCAGTTCTTC.